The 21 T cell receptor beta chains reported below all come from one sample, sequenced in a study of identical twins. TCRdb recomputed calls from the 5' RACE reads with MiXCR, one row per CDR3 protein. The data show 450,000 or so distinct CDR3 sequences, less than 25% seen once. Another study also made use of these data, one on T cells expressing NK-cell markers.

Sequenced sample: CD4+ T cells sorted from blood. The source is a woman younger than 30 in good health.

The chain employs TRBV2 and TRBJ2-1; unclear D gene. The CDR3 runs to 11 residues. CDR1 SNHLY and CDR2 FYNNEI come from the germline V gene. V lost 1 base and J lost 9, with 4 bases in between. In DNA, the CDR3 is TGTGCCAGCAGTGAAGGGATTGAGCAGTTCTTC. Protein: CASSEGIEQFF. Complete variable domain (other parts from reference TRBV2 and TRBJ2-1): EPEVTQTPSHQVTQMGQEVILRCVPISNHLYFYWYRQILGQKVEFLVSFYNNEISEKSEIFDDQFSVERPDGSNFTLKIRSTKLEDSAMYFCASSEGIEQFFGPGTRLTVL.

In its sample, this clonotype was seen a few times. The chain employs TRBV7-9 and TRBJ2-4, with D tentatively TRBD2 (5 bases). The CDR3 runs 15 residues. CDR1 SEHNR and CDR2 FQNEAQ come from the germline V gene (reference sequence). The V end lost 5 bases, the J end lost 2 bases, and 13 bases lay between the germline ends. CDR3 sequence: CASSLLGEPKNIQYF. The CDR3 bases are TGTGCCAGCAGCCTACTCGGGGAGCCCAAAAACATTCAGTACTTC.

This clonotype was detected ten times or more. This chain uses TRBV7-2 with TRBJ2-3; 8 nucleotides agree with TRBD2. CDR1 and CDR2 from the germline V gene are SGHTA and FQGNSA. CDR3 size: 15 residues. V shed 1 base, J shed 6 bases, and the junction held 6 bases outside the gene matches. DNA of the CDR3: TGTGCCAGCAGCTTAGGACTAGCGAGGGGGGATACGCAGTATTTT. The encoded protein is CASSLGLARGDTQYF.

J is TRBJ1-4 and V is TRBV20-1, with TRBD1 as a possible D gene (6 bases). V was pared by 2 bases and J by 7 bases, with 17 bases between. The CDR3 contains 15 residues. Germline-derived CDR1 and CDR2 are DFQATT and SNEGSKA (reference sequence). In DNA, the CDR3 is TGCAGTGCTAGAATAGATGGTGAGGGGGGTGAAAAACTGTTTTTT. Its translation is CSARIDGEGGEKLFF.

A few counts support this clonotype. The CDR3 sequence: CASSLGASTTNEQFF. In DNA, the CDR3 is TGTGCCAGCAGCTTAGGAGCATCCACGACTAATGAGCAGTTCTTC. This rearrangement joins TRBV7-7 to TRBJ2-1, with D unresolved. This CDR3 is 15 amino acids long. Trimming shortened V by 1 base and J by 7 bases, and 14 bases separated the two germline ends. CDR1 is SSHAT and CDR2 is FNYEAQ in the germline V gene (reference sequence).

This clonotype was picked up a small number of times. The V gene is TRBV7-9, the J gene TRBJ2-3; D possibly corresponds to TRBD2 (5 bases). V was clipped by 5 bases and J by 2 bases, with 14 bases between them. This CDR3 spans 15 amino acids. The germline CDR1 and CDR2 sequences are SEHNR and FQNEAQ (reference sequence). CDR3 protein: CASSPSGRDTDTQYF. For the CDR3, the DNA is TGTGCCAGCAGCCCCAGCGGAAGAGACACAGATACGCAGTATTTT. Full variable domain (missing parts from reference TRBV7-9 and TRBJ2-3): DTGVSQNPRHKITKRGQNVTFRCDPISEHNRLYWYRQTLGQGPEFLTYFQNEAQLEKSRLLSDRFSAERPKGSFSTLEIQRTEQGDSAMYLCASSPSGRDTDTQYFGPGTRLTVL.

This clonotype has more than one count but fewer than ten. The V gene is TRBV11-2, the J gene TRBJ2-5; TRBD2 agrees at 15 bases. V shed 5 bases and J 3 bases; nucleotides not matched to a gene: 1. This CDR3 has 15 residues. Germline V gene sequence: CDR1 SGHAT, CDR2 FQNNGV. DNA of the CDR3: TGTGCCAGCAGCCGGACTAGCGGGAGGGAAGAGACCCAGTACTTC. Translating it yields CASSRTSGREETQYF.

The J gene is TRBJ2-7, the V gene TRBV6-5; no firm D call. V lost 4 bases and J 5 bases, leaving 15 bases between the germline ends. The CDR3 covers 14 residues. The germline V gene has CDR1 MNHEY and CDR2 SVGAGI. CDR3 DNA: TGTGCCAGCAGTTCCCTGGACCGGTCCCACGAGCAGTACTTC. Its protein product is CASSSLDRSHEQYF.

The CDR3 reads CASSWGQGETQYF. The DNA of the CDR3 is TGCGCCAGCAGCTGGGGGCAGGGAGAGACCCAGTACTTC. The rearrangement links TRBV5-1 to TRBJ2-5; D might be TRBD1 (6 bases). This CDR3 has 13 amino acids. V was clipped by 3 bases and J by 4 bases, with 10 bases between them. CDR1 and CDR2 from the germline V gene are SGHRS and YFSETQ.

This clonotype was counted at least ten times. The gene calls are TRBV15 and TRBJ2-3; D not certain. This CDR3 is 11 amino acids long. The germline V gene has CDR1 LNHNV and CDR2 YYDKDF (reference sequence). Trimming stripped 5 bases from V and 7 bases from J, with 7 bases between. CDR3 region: CATSVANTQYF. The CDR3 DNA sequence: TGTGCCACCAGCGTGGCCAATACGCAGTATTTT.

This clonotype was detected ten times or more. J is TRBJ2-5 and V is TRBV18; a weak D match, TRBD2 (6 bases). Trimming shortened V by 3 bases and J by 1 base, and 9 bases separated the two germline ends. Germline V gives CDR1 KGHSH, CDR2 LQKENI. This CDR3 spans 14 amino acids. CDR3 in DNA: TGTGCCAGCTCACCGGACGGGAGCCAAGAGACCCAGTACTTC. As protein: CASSPDGSQETQYF.

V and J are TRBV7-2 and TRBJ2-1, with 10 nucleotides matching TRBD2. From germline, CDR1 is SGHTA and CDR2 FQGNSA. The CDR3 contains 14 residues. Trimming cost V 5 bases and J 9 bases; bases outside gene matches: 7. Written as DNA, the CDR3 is TGTGCCAGCAGCCACCCGGGACTAGCGATTGAGCAGTTCTTC. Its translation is CASSHPGLAIEQFF.

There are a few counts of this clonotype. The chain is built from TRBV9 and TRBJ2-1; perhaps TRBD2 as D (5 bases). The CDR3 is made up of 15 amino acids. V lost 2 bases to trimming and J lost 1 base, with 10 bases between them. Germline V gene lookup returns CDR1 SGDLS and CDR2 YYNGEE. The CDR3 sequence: CASSVVALSYNEQFF. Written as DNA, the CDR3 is TGTGCCAGCAGCGTGGTAGCGCTTTCCTACAATGAGCAGTTCTTC.

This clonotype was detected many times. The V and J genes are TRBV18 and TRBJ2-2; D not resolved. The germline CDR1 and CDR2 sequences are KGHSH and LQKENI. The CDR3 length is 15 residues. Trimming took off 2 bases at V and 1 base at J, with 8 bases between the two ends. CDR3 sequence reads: CASSPSQQNTGELFF. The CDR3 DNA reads TGTGCCAGCTCACCATCACAGCAGAACACCGGGGAGCTGTTTTTT.

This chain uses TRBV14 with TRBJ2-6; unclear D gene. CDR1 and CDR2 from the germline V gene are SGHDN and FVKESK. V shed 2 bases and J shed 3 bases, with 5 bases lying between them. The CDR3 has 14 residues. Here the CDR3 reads CASSQKNGANVLTF. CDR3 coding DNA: TGTGCCAGCAGCCAAAAGAATGGGGCCAACGTCCTGACTTTC.

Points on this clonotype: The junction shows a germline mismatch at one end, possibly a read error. The CDR3 is CASSARGNTIYF. CDR3 nucleotide sequence: TGTGCCAGCAGTGCCAGAGGAAACACCATATACTTT. The V and J genes are TRBV12-3 or TRBV12-4 and TRBJ1-3; D ambiguous. The CDR3 consists of 12 residues.

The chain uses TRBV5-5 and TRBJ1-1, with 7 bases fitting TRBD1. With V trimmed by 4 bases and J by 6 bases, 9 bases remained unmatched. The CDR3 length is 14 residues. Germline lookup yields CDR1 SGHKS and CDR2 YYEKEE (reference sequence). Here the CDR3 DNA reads TGTGCCAGCAGCCCGGGACAGCTGGCGGCTGAAGCTTTCTTT. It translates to CASSPGQLAAEAFF.

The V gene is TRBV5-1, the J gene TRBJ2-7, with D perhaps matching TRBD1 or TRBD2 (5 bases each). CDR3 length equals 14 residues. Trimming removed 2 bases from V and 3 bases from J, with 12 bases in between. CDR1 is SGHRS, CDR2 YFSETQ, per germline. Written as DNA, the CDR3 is TGCGCCAGCAGCTTCGAGGGGCCGAGCTACGAGCAGTACTTC. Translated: CASSFEGPSYEQYF.

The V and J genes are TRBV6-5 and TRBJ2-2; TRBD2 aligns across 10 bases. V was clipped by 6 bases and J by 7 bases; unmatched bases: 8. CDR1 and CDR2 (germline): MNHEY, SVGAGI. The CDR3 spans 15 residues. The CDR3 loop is CASSYSGGAVGELFF. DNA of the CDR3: TGTGCCAGCAGCTACAGCGGGGGGGCTGTCGGGGAGCTGTTTTTT.

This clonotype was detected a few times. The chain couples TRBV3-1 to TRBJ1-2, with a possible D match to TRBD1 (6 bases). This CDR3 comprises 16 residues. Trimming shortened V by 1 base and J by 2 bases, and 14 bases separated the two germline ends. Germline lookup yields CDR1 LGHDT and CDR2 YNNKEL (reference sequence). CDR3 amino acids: CASSQVPQGANYGYTF. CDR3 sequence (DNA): TGTGCCAGCAGCCAAGTACCACAGGGAGCCAACTATGGCTACACCTTC.

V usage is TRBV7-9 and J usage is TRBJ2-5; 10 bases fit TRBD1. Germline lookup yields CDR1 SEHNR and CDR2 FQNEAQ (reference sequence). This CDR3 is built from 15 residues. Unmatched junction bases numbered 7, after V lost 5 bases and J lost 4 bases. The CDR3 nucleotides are TGTGCCAGCAGCCAAGGACAGGGGGTAGGAGAGACCCAGTACTTC. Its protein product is CASSQGQGVGETQYF.